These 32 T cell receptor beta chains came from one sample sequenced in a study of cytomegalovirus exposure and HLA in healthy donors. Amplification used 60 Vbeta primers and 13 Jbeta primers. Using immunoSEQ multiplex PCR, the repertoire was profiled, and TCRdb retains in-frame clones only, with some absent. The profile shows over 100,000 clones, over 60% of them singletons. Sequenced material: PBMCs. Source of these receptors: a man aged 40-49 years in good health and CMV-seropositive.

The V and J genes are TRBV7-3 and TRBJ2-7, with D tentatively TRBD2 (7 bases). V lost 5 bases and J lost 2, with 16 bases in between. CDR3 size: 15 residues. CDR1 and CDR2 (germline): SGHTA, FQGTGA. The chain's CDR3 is CASSRVAGATYEQYF. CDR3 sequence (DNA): TGTGCCAGCAGCCGAGTTGCGGGGGCGACCTACGAGCAGTACTTC. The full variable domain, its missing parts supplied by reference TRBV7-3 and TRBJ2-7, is GAGVSQTPSNKVTEKGKYVELRCDPISGHTALYWYRQSLGQGPEFLIYFQGTGAADDSGLPNDRFFAVRPEGSVSTLKIQRTERGDSAVYLCASSRVAGATYEQYFGPGTRLTVT.

The CDR3 DNA reads as TGTGCCAGCAGTATAACTACAGGCCTGAACACTGAAGCTTTCTTT. It codes for CASSITTGLNTEAFF. The chain has TRBV7-6 and TRBJ1-1, with D maybe TRBD1 (5 bases). This CDR3 has 15 amino acids. With 6 bases removed from V and 0 bases from J, the gap between germline ends came to 14 bases. Germline V gene lookup returns CDR1 SGHVS and CDR2 FNYEAQ.

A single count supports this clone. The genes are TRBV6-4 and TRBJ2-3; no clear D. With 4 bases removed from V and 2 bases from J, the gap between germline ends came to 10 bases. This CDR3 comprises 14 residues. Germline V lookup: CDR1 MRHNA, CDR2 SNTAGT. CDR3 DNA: TGTGCCAGCAGTGTAGGCGGTACCACAGATACGCAGTATTTT. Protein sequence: CASSVGGTTDTQYF.

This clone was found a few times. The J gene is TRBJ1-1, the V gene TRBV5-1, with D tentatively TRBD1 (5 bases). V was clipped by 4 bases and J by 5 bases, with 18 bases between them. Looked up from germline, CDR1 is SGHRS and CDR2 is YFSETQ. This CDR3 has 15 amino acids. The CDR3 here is CASSPDAGGGTEAFF. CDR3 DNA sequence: TGCGCCAGCAGCCCGGATGCGGGTGGGGGGACTGAAGCTTTCTTT.

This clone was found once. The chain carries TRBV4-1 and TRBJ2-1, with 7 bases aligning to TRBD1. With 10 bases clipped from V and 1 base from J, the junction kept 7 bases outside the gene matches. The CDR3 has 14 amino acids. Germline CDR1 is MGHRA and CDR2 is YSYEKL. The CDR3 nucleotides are TGCGCCACCCGACAGGGCTCATCCTACAATGAGCAGTTCTTC. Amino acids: CATRQGSSYNEQFF.

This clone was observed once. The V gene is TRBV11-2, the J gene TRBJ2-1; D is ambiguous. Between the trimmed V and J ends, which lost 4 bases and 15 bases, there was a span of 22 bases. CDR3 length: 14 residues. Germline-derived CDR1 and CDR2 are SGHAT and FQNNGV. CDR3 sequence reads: CASSSPTLLDCTFF. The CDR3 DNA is TGTGCCAGCAGCTCCCCGACTCTTCTCGACTGCACGTTCTTC.

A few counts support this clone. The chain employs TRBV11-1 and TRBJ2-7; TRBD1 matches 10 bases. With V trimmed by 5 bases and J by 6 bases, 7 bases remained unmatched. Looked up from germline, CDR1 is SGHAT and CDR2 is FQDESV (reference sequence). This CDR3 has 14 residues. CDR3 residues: CASSPPWTGGEQYF. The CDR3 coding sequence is TGTGCCAGCAGCCCGCCGTGGACAGGGGGCGAGCAGTACTTC.

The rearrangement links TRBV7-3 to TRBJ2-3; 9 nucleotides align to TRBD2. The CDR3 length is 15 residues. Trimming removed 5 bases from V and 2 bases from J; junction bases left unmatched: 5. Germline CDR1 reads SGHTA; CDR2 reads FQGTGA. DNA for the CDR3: TGTGCCAGCAGCCGTAGCGGGGGCCCCACAGATACGCAGTATTTT. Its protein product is CASSRSGGPTDTQYF.

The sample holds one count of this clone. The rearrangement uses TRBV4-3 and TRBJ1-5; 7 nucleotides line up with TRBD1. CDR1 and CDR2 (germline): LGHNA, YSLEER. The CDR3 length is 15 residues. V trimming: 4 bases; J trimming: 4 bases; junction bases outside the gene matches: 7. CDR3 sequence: CASSLQTGKNQPQHF. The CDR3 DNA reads TGCGCCAGCAGCCTACAGACAGGGAAAAATCAGCCCCAGCATTTT.

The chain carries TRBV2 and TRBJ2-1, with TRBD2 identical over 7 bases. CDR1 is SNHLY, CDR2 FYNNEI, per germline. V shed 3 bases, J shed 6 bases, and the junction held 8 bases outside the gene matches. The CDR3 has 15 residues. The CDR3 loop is CASSEVAGALNEQFF. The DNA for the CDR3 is TGTGCCAGCAGTGAGGTAGCGGGTGCCCTCAATGAGCAGTTCTTC.

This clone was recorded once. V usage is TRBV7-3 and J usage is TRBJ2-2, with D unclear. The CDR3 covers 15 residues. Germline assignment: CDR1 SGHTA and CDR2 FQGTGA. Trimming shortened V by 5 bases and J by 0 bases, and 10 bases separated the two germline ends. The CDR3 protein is CASSPSGPNTGELFF. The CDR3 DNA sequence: TGTGCCAGCAGCCCAAGTGGGCCGAACACCGGGGAGCTGTTTTTT.

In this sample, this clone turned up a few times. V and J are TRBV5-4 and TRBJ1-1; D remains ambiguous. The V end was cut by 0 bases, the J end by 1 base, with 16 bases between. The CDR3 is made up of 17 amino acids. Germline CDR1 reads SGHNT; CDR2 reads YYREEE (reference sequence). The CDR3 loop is CASSLELSSPSNTEAFF. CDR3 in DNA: TGTGCCAGCAGCTTGGAACTCTCTAGCCCTTCGAACACTGAAGCTTTCTTT.

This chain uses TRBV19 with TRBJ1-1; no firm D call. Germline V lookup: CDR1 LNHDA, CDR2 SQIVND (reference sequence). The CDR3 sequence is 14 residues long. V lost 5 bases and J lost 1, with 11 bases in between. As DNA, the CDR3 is TGTGCCAGTAGTCTCCGGGGTCGGAACACTGAAGCTTTCTTT. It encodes CASSLRGRNTEAFF.

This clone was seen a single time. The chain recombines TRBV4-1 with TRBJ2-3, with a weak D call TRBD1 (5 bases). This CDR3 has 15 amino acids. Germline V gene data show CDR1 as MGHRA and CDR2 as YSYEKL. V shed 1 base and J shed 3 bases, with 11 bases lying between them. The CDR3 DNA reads TGCGCCAGCAGCCAAGGACAGAGTTATACAGATACGCAGTATTTT. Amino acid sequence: CASSQGQSYTDTQYF.

CDR3 sequence reads: CASSPGVIRQQFF. For the CDR3, the DNA is TGTGCCAGCAGCCCGGGGGTGATACGACAGCAGTTCTTC. This rearrangement joins TRBV28 to TRBJ2-1; TRBD2 is a possible D gene (6 bases). Trimming took 6 bases from V and 11 from J, leaving 17 bases between them. Per germline, CDR1 MDHEN and CDR2 SYDVKM. The CDR3 runs 13 residues. Supplemented by reference TRBV28 and TRBJ2-1, the full variable domain reads DVKVTQSSRYLVKRTGEKVFLECVQDMDHENMFWYRQDPGLGLRLIYFSYDVKMKEKGDIPEGYSVSREKKERFSLILESASTNQTSMYLCASSPGVIRQQFFGPGTRLTVL.

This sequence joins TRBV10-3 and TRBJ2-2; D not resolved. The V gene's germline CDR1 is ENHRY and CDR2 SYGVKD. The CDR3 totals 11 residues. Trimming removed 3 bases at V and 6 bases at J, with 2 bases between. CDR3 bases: TGTGCCATCAGTGACTCCGGGGAGCTGTTTTTT. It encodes CAISDSGELFF.

The CDR3 DNA reads as TGTGCCAGCAGCCAAACACGATATGGCTACACCTTC. It is translated as CASSQTRYGYTF. The chain recombines TRBV7-9 with TRBJ1-2, with D unclear. Germline V gene data show CDR1 as SEHNR and CDR2 as FQNEAQ (reference sequence). The CDR3 extends over 12 amino acids. V was cut by 5 bases and J by 5 bases, with 9 bases left in between.

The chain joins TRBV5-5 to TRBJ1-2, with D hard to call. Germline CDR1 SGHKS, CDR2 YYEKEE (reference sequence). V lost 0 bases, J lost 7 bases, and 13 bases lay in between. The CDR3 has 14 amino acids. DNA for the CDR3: TGTGCCAGCAGCTTGGGCAGCGCGACGGGTGGCTACACCTTC. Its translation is CASSLGSATGGYTF.

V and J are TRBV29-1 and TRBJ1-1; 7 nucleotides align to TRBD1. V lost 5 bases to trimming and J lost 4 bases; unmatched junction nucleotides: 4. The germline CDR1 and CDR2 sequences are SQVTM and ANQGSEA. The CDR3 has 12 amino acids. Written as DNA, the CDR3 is TGCAGCGTTCAGGGGGACAGCACTGAAGCTTTCTTT. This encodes CSVQGDSTEAFF.

CDR3 residues: CASSPTGTGVRNTIYF. CDR3 nucleotide sequence: TGTGCCAGCAGCCCAACCGGGACAGGGGTTAGAAACACCATATATTTT. The rearrangement links TRBV28 to TRBJ1-3, with 10 bases fitting TRBD1. Trimming at V came to 6 bases and at J to 5 bases, leaving 10 bases not matched to a gene. Germline CDR1 and CDR2: MDHEN and SYDVKM. CDR3 length: 16 amino acids. Based on the CDR3 plus reference TRBV28 and TRBJ1-3, the full variable domain is DVKVTQSSRYLVKRTGEKVFLECVQDMDHENMFWYRQDPGLGLRLIYFSYDVKMKEKGDIPEGYSVSREKKERFSLILESASTNQTSMYLCASSPTGTGVRNTIYFGEGSWLTVV.

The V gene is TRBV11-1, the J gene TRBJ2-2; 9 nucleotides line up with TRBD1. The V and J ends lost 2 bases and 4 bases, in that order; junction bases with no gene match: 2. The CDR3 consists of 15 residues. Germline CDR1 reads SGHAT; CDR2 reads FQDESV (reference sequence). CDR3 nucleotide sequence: TGTGCCAGCAGCTTATACAGGGGGCTCACCGGGGAGCTGTTTTTT. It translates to CASSLYRGLTGELFF.

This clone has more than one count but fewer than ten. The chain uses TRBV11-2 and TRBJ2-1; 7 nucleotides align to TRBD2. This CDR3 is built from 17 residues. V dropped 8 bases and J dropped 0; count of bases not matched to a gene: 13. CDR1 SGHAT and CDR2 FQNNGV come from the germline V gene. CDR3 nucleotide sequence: TGTGCCAGCTCTTCCCCGGGGGGAAAATCCTCCTACAATGAGCAGTTCTTC. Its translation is CASSSPGGKSSYNEQFF.

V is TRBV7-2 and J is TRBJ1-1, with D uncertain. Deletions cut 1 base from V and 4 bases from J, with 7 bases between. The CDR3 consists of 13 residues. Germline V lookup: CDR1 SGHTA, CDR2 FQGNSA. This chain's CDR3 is CASSLGEFTEAFF. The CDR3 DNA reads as TGTGCCAGCAGCTTAGGGGAGTTCACTGAAGCTTTCTTT.

The CDR3 DNA sequence: TGTGCCAGCAGCCCCAGACAGGGGTGGGAAGAGACCCAGTACTTC. Protein: CASSPRQGWEETQYF. This sequence joins TRBV7-2 and TRBJ2-5; 8 positions agree with TRBD1. The CDR3 consists of 15 residues. V was pared by 5 bases and J by 3 bases, with 8 bases of the junction left unmatched. Germline CDR1 reads SGHTA; CDR2 reads FQGNSA.

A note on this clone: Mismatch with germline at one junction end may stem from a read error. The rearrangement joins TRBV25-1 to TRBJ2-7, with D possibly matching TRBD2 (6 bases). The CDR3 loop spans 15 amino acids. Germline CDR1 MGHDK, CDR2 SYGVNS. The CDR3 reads CASSEYGTDDYDQYF. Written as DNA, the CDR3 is TGTGCCAGCAGTGAATACGGGACTGATGACTACGATCAGTACTTC.

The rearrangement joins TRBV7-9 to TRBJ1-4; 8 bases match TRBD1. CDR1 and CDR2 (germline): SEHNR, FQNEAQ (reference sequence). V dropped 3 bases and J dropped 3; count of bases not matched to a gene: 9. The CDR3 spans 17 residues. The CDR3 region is CASSLRTGKSPNEKLFF. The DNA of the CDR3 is TGTGCCAGCAGCTTGAGGACAGGGAAGAGTCCTAATGAAAAACTGTTTTTT.

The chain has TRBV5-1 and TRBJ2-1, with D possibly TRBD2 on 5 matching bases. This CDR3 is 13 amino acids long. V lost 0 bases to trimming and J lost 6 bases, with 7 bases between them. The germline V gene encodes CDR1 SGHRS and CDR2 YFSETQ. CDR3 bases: TGCGCCAGCAGCTTGGCCGGGGTCAATGAGCAGTTCTTC. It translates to CASSLAGVNEQFF. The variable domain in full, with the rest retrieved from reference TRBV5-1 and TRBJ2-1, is KAGVTQTPRYLIKTRGQQVTLSCSPISGHRSVSWYQQTPGQGLQFLFEYFSETQRNKGNFPGRFSGRQFSNSRSEMNVSTLELGDSALYLCASSLAGVNEQFFGPGTRLTVL.

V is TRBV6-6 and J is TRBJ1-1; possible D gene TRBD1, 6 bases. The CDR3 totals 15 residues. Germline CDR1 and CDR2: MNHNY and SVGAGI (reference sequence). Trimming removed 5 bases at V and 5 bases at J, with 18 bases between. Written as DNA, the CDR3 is TGTGCCAGCAGTAAACAAGACAGGCAGGGGACTGAAGCTTTCTTT. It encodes CASSKQDRQGTEAFF.

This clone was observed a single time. DNA of the CDR3: TGTGCCAGTAGTGCCCTCGCCCAACAAGGGGGCCACACTGAAGCTTTCTTT. It codes for CASSALAQQGGHTEAFF. The chain carries TRBV19 and TRBJ1-1; 7 bases fit TRBD1. Germline V gene sequence: CDR1 LNHDA, CDR2 SQIVND (reference sequence). The V and J ends lost 5 bases and 3 bases, in that order; junction bases with no gene match: 15. CDR3 length equals 17 residues.

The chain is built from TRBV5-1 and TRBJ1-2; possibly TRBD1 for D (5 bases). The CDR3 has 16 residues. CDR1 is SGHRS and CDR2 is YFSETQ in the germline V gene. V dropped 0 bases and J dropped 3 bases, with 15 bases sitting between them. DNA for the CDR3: TGCGCCAGCAGCTTGGGGGCTGATTCAGGGTACTATGGCTACACCTTC. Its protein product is CASSLGADSGYYGYTF. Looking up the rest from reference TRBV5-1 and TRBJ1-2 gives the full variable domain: KAGVTQTPRYLIKTRGQQVTLSCSPISGHRSVSWYQQTPGQGLQFLFEYFSETQRNKGNFPGRFSGRQFSNSRSEMNVSTLELGDSALYLCASSLGADSGYYGYTFGSGTRLTVV.

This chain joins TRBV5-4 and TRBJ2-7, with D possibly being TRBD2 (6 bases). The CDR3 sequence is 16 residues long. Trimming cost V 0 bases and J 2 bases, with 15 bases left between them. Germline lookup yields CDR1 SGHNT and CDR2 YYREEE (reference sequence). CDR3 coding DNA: TGTGCCAGCAGCTTGGCCCGCCAGGGAGGTACCTACGAGCAGTACTTC. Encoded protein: CASSLARQGGTYEQYF. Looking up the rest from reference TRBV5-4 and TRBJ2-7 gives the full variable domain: ETGVTQSPTHLIKTRGQQVTLRCSSQSGHNTVSWYQQALGQGPQFIFQYYREEENGRGNFPPRFSGLQFPNYSSELNVNALELDDSALYLCASSLARQGGTYEQYFGPGTRLTVT.

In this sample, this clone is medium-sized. The CDR3 sequence: CASSDWGTRFNYGYTF. CDR3 bases: TGTGCCAGCAGTGATTGGGGGACACGGTTTAACTATGGCTACACCTTC. The V gene is TRBV2, the J gene TRBJ1-2, with a possible D match to TRBD1 (6 bases). The germline V and J ends were trimmed by 3 bases and 1 base, with 15 bases remaining between them. This CDR3 comprises 16 residues. Germline-derived CDR1 and CDR2 are SNHLY and FYNNEI.